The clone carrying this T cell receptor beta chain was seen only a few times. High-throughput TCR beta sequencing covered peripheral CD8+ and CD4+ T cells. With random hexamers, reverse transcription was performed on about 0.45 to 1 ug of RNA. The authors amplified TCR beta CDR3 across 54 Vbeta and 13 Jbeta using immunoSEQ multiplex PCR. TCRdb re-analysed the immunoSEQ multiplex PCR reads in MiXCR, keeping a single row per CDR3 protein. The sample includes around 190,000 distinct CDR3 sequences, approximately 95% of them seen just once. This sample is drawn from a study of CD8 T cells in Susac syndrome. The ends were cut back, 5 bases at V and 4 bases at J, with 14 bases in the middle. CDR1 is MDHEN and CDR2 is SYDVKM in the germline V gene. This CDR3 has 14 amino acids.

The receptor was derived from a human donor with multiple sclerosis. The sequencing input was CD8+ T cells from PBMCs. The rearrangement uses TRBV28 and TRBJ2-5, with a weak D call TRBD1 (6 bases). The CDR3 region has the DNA TGTGCCAGCAGTCTCGGGACATCCGGAGAGACCCAGTACTTC. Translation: CASSLGTSGETQYF.